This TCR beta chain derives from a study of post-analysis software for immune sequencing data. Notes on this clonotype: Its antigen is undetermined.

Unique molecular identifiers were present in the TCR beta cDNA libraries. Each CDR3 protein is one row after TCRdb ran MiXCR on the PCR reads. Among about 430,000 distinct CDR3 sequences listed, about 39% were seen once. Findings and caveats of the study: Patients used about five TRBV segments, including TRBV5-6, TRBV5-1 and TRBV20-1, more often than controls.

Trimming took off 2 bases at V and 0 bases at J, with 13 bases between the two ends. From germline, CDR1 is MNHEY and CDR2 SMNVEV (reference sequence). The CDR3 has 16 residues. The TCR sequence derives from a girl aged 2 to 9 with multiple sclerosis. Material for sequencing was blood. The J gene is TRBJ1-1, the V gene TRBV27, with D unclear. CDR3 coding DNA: TGTGCCAGCAGTTTAAGGCTGAGGAGGATGAACACTGAAGCTTTCTTT. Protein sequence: CASSLRLRRMNTEAFF.